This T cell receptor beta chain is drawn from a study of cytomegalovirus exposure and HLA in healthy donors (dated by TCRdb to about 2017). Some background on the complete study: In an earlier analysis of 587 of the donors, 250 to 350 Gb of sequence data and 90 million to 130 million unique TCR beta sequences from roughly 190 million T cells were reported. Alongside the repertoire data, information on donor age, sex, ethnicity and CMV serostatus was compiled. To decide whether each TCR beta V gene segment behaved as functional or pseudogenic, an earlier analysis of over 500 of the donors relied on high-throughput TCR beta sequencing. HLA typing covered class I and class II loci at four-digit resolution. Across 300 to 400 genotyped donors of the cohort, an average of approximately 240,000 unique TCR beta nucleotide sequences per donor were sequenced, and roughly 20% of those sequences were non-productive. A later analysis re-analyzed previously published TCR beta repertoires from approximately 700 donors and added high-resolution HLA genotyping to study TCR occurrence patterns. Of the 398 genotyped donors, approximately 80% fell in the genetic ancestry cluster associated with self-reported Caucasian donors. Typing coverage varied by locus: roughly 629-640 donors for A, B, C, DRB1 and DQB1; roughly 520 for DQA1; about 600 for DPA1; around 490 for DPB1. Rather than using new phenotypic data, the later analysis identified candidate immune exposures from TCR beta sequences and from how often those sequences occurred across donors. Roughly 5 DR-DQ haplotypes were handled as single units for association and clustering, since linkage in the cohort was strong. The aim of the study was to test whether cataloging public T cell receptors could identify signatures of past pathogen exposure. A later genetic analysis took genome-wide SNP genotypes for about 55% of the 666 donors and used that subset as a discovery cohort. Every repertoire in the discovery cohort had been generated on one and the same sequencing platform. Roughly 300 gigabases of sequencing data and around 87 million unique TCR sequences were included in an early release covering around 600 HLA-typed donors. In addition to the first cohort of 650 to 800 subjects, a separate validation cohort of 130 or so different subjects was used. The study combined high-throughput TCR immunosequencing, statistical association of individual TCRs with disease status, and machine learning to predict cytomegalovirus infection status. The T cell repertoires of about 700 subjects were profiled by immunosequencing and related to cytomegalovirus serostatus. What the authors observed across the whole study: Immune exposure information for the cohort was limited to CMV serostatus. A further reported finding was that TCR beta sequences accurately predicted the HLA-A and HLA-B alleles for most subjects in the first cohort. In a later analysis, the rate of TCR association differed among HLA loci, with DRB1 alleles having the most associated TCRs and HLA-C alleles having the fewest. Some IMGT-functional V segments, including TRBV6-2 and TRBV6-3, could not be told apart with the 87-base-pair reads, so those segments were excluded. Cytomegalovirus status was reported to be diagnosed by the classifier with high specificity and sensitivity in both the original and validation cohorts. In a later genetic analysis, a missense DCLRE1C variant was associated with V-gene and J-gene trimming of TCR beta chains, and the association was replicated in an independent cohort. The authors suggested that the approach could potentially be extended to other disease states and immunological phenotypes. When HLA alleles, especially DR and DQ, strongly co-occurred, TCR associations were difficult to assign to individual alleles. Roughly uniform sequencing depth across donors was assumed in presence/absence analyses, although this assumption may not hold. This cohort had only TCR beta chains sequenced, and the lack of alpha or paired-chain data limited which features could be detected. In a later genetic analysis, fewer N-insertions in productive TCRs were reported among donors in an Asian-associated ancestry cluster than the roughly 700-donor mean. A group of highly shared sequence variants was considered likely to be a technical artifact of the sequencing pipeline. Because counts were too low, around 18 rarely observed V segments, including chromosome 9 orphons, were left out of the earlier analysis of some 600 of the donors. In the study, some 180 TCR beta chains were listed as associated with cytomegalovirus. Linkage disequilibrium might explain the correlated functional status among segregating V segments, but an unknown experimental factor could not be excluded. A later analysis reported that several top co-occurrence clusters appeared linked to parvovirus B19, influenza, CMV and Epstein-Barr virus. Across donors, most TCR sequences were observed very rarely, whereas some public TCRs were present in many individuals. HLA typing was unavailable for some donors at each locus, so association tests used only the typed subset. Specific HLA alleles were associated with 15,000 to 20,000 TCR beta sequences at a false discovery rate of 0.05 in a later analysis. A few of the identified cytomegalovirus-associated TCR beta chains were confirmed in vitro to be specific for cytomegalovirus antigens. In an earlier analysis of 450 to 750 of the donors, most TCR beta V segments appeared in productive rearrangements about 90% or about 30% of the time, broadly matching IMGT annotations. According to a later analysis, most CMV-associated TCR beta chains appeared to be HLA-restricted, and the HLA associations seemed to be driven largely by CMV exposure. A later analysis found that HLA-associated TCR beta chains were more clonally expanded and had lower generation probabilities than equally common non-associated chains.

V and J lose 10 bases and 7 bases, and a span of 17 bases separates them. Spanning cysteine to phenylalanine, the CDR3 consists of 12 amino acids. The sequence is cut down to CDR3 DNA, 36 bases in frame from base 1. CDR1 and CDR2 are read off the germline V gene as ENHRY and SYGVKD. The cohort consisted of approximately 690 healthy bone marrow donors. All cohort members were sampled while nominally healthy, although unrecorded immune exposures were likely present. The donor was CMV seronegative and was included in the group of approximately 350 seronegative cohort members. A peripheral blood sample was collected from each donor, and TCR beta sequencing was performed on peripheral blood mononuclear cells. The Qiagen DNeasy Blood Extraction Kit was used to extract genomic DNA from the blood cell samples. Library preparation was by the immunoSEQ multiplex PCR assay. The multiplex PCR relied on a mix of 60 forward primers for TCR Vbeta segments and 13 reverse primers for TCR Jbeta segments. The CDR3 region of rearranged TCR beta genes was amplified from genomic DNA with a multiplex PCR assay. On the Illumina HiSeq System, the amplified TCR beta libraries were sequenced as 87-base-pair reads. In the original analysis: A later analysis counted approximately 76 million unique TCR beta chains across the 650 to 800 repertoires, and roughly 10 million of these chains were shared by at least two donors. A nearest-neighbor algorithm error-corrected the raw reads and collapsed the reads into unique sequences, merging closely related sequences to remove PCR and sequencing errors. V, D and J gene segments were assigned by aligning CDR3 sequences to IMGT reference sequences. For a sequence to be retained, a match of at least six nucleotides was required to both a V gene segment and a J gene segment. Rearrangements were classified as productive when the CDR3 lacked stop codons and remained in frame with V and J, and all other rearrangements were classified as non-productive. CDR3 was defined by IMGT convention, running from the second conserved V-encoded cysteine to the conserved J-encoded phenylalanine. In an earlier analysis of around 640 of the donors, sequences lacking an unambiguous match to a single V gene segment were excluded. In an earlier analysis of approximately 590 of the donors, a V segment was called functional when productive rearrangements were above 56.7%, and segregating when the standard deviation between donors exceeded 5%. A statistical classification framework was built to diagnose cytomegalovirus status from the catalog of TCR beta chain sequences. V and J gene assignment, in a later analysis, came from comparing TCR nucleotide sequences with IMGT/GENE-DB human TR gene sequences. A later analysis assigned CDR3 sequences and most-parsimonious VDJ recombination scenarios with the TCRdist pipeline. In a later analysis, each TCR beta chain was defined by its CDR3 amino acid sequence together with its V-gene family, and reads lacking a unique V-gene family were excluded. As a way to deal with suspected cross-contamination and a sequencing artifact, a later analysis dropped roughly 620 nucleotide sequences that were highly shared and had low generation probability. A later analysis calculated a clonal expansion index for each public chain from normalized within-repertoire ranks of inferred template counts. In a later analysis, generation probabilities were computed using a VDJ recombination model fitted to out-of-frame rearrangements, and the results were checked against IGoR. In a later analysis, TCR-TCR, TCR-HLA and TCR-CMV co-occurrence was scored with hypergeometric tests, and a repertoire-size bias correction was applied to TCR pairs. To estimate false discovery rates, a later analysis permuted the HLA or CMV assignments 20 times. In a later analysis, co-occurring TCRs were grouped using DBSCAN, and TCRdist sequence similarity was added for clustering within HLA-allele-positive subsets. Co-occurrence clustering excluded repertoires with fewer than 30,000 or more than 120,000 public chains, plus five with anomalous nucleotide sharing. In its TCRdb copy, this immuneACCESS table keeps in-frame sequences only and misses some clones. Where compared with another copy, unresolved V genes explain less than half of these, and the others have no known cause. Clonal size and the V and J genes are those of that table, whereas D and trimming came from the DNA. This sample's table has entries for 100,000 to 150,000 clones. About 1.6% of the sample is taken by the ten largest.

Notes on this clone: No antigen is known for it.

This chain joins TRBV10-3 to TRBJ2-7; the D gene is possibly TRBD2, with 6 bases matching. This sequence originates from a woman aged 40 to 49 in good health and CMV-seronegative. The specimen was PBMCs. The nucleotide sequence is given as TGTGCCACCCGGGACTTCTTGGGGGAGCAGTACTTC. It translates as CATRDFLGEQYF.